A selection of T cell receptor beta chains follows, all from one sample in a study of graft-versus-host responses after intestinal transplantation. The assay was immunoSEQ multiplex PCR, and TCRdb's table has in-frame clones only and misses some. Found here are about 24,000 clones, around 85% of them singletons; the top ten hold 0.9% to 1%. This specimen was PBMCs, taken roughly 450 days after intestinal transplant. These receptors all stem from a human patient who received an intestinal transplant, so some T cells may come from the graft donor. The CDR3 runs from the conserved cysteine through the conserved F or W. The order of the fields is D gene, V gene, clone size, J gene, CDR3 DNA, CDR3 protein. The D gene is left open where the match is weak. Rows give clone size only sometimes, using once, few, many, or a class for an expanded clone.

-,TRBV9,-,TRBJ2-1,TGTGCCAGCAGCGTAGCGGGGCAGTCCTACAATGAGCAGTTCTTC,CASSVAGQSYNEQFF
-,TRBV27,-,TRBJ2-7,TGTGCCAGCAGCTTAGAGTGGTCCGCCTACGAGCAGTACTTC,CASSLEWSAYEQYF
TRBD2,TRBV19,-,TRBJ2-1,TGTGCCAGTAGTATGGGCGGGAGGGCCCTTATCTCCTACAATGAGCAGTTCTTC,CASSMGGRALISYNEQFF
-,TRBV28,-,TRBJ2-7,TGTGCCAGCGTCGACCATAGCCTCACCTACGAGCAGTACTTC,CASVDHSLTYEQYF
TRBD2,TRBV5-4,-,TRBJ2-3,TGTGCCAGCAGCATGCGAGGGGACTACCCTCGGGATACGCAGTATTTT,CASSMRGDYPRDTQYF
-,TRBV2,-,TRBJ1-4,TGTGCCAGCAGTGAGGGAAAACTGTTTTTT,CASSEGKLFF
-,TRBV29-1,-,TRBJ2-7,TGCAGCGTGAGGACGGGAGAGCAGTACTTC,CSVRTGEQYF
-,TRBV15,-,TRBJ1-5,TGTGCCACCAGCAGAGATCGAGGAAGCAATCAGCCCCAGCATTTT,CATSRDRGSNQPQHF
-,TRBV5-1,-,TRBJ2-1,TGCGCCAGCAGAACCGATGCCGAAGGGTACAATGAGCAGTTCTTC,CASRTDAEGYNEQFF
TRBD2,TRBV11-2,-,TRBJ2-2,TGTGCCAGCAGCGCACCGGGACTAGCGGGAGGGCGGACCGGGGAGCTGTTTTTT,CASSAPGLAGGRTGELFF
TRBD1,TRBV20-1,-,TRBJ2-7,TGCAGTGCTCCGGACAGGGCCGAGCAGTACTTC,CSAPDRAEQYF
-,TRBV6-9,-,TRBJ1-2,TGTGCCAGCAGTTCCGGGGTTGGCTACACCTTC,CASSSGVGYTF
TRBD1,TRBV2,-,TRBJ2-7,TGTGCCAGCATTAGGGACAGGCGGAACGAGCAGTACTTC,CASIRDRRNEQYF
-,TRBV5-8,once,TRBJ1-2,TGTGCCAGCAGCTTTTCCCCTAACTATGGCTACACCTTC,CASSFSPNYGYTF
-,TRBV19,-,TRBJ1-2,TGTGCCAGTAGTCCGATCAGCAGAGGTACTAACTATGGCTACACCTTC,CASSPISRGTNYGYTF
-,TRBV7-3,-,TRBJ1-4,TGTGCCAGCAGCCAAAGGACAGAGTTAACTAATGAAAAACTGTTTTTT,CASSQRTELTNEKLFF
-,TRBV11-3,once,TRBJ2-1,TGTGCCAGCAGCTTCGAAACAGGGAATGGCAATGAGCAGTTCTTC,CASSFETGNGNEQFF
-,TRBV4-3,-,TRBJ2-7,TGCGCCAGCAGCCAAGATCCGGCTAGCGAGCAGTACTTC,CASSQDPASEQYF
-,TRBV6-1,-,TRBJ1-2,TGTGCCAGCAGTGAATCACAGCACTATGGCTACACCTTC,CASSESQHYGYTF
TRBD2,TRBV5-1,few,TRBJ2-2,TGCGCCAGCAGCTTGGGGGGGACTAGCGACACCGGGGAGCTGTTTTTT,CASSLGGTSDTGELFF
-,TRBV7-3,few,TRBJ2-3,TGTGCCAGCAGCTTAACGGGGGGTAGCACAGATACGCAGTATTTT,CASSLTGGSTDTQYF
TRBD2,TRBV6-1,-,TRBJ2-7,TGTGCCAGCAGCTTTCCAGCGGGATCGGACGAGCAGTACTTC,CASSFPAGSDEQYF
TRBD2,TRBV9,-,TRBJ2-3,TGTGCCAGCAGCCCGGGACTAGCGGGTTACCGAGGCACAGATACGCAGTATTTT,CASSPGLAGYRGTDTQYF
-,TRBV2,-,TRBJ1-2,TGTGCCAGCAGTGAGTTCCGGGGCTATGGCTACACCTTC,CASSEFRGYGYTF
-,TRBV6-4,-,TRBJ1-6,TGTGCCAGCGACCCTCTTAACGGGCCCAATTCACCCCTCCACTTT,CASDPLNGPNSPLHF
-,TRBV19,-,TRBJ1-1,TGTGCCAGTCTCCCAGGGACGAACACTGAAGCTTTCTTT,CASLPGTNTEAFF
TRBD2,TRBV7-9,once,TRBJ2-1,TGTGCCAGCAGCTTATATGGACTAGCGGGGGGGAATGAGCAGTTCTTC,CASSLYGLAGGNEQFF
-,TRBV5-6,-,TRBJ2-3,TGTGCCAGCAGCTTGGCCTTCCCACCAGGTCGCACAGATACGCAGTATTTT,CASSLAFPPGRTDTQYF
-,TRBV6-5,-,TRBJ1-1,TGTGCCAGCAGTGTCAGGGATCGAGCTTTCTTT,CASSVRDRAFF
-,TRBV7-3,-,TRBJ2-1,TGTGCCAGCAGCGCCGAGGACTGGTTGCATGAGCAGTTCTTC,CASSAEDWLHEQFF
-,TRBV6-5,-,TRBJ2-5,TGTGCCAGCAGTTACTCGATGGGTCCCTCATTAGAGACCCAGTACTTC,CASSYSMGPSLETQYF
-,TRBV11-3,-,TRBJ2-1,TGTGCCAGCAGCTTAGGGGGAGCCTCGGATGAGCAGTTCTTC,CASSLGGASDEQFF
TRBD2,TRBV9,-,TRBJ2-1,TGTGCCAGCAGCGCGCGGACTAGAAGGGATGAGCAGTTCTTC,CASSARTRRDEQFF
TRBD2,TRBV9,-,TRBJ2-1,TGTGCCAGCAGCGCCAAAGCGGGAGTCGGCAATGAGCAGTTCTTC,CASSAKAGVGNEQFF
-,TRBV2,-,TRBJ2-2,TGTGCCAGCAGTGGCCCCAGGTCCTCCGGGGAGCTGTTTTTT,CASSGPRSSGELFF
TRBD1,TRBV27,once,TRBJ2-5,TGTGCCAGCAGTTTATGGGCCAGGGACAGGGGGCTACAAGAGACCCAGTACTTC,CASSLWARDRGLQETQYF
TRBD2,TRBV9,-,TRBJ2-1,TGTGCCAGCAGCCCCCTAAGCGGGACTCGCAATGAGCAGTTCTTC,CASSPLSGTRNEQFF
-,TRBV27,once,TRBJ2-7,TGTGCCAGCAGTTTAATCAGGGGCCGGTACTTC,CASSLIRGRYF
TRBD1,TRBV10-1,few,TRBJ1-5,TGCGCCAGCATGAAGACAGGGAGACAGCCCCAGCATTTT,CASMKTGRQPQHF
TRBD1,TRBV15,once,TRBJ2-1,TGTGCCACCAGCGGATGGGACAGGGAAGAGCAGTTCTTC,CATSGWDREEQFF
TRBD2,TRBV9,few,TRBJ2-5,TGTGCCAGCAGCGTAGGCGCTAGCGGGAGGGCAGAGACCCAGTACTTC,CASSVGASGRAETQYF
-,TRBV29-1,-,TRBJ2-3,TGCAGCGTCTATCCGGCAGGGAGGACAGATACGCAGTATTTT,CSVYPAGRTDTQYF
TRBD1,TRBV10-2,-,TRBJ1-5,TGCGCCAGCGGGACAGCTAATAGCAATCAGCCCCAGCATTTT,CASGTANSNQPQHF
TRBD2,TRBV2,-,TRBJ2-3,TGTGCCAGCAGGCCTTCCGCGGGAGGCGGAGATACGCAGTATTTT,CASRPSAGGGDTQYF
-,TRBV30,-,TRBJ2-5,TGTGCCTGGACTCACGGGACAACCAGCCAAGAGACCCAGTACTTC,CAWTHGTTSQETQYF
-,TRBV5-6,-,TRBJ1-5,TGTGCCAGCAGCTTGGGTGTTGGGGGCAATCAGCCCCAGCATTTT,CASSLGVGGNQPQHF
TRBD2,TRBV7-8,-,TRBJ2-6,TGTGCCAGCAGCGCACGACTAGCGGGAGAATCTGGGGCCAACGTCCTGACTTTC,CASSARLAGESGANVLTF
TRBD1,TRBV18,-,TRBJ1-2,TGTGCCAGCTCACCCGCGACAGGGGGCATCGGCTACACCTTC,CASSPATGGIGYTF
TRBD1,TRBV4-2,-,TRBJ2-7,TGTGCCAGCAGCCAAGATGTCGGACAGGGCTACGAGCAGTACTTC,CASSQDVGQGYEQYF
-,TRBV20-1,once,TRBJ2-7,TGCAGTGCACCCCTTTTGTACGAGCAGTACTTC,CSAPLLYEQYF
-,TRBV28,-,TRBJ2-2,TGTGCCAGCAGTTTGGATTTCGGGGCTGGGAACACCGGGGAGCTGTTTTTT,CASSLDFGAGNTGELFF